Below are 12 T cell receptor beta chains sequenced from a single sample in a study of Graves' ophthalmopathy and Graves' hyperthyroidism. The TCR beta CDR3 regions underwent amplification from RNA transcripts. An opening RT-PCR round employed HTBI primers and preceded a second-round multiplex PCR. MiXCR, run by TCRdb on the multiplex PCR reads, gives a single entry per CDR3 protein. The data show around 1.1 million distinct CDR3 sequences, about 36% seen once. Sequenced: peripheral blood or thyroid tissue (not recorded which). The receptors come from an adult man with Graves' hyperthyroidism.

This clonotype was recorded at least ten times. The J gene is TRBJ1-4, the V gene TRBV14; D call uncertain. The germline V gene has CDR1 SGHDN and CDR2 FVKESK. V gave up 0 bases and J gave up 6 bases, with 5 bases separating them. The CDR3 runs to 13 residues. This CDR3 is CASSQDLHEKLFF. CDR3 bases: TGTGCCAGCAGCCAAGACCTTCATGAAAAACTGTTTTTT.

A few counts support this clonotype. This chain joins TRBV20-1 and TRBJ1-1; D not resolved. The CDR3 is made up of 10 amino acids. CDR1 is DFQATT and CDR2 is SNEGSKA in the germline V gene (reference sequence). Trimming stripped 4 bases from V and 7 bases from J, with 7 bases between. The CDR3 DNA reads TGCAGTGCTACAATTAATGAAGCTTTCTTT. Translation gives CSATINEAFF.

J is TRBJ1-4 and V is TRBV14, with 8 bases lining up with TRBD1. Looked up from germline, CDR1 is SGHDN and CDR2 is FVKESK. The V and J ends lost 1 base and 7 bases, in that order; junction bases with no gene match: 5. This CDR3 is built from 15 residues. The CDR3 nucleotides are TGTGCCAGCAGCCAAGGGACAGGGCCTGGTGAAAAACTGTTTTTT. Translated: CASSQGTGPGEKLFF.

This clonotype showed up just once. J is TRBJ2-5 and V is TRBV7-2; D gene uncertain. Germline CDR1 reads SGHTA; CDR2 reads FQGNSA. V dropped 6 bases and J dropped 1 base, with 12 bases sitting between them. The CDR3 spans 14 residues. This CDR3 is CASRDGFSQETQYF. The CDR3 nucleotides are TGTGCCAGCAGGGACGGATTCTCCCAAGAGACCCAGTACTTC.

In nucleotides, the CDR3 is TGTGCCAGCAGGTCAGCAACGGGGACAGGGCACTATGGCTACACCTTC. The encoded protein is CASRSATGTGHYGYTF. The chain recombines TRBV11-1 with TRBJ1-2; TRBD1 aligns across 9 bases. The CDR3 has 16 amino acids. V gave up 6 bases and J gave up 3 bases; unmatched junction bases: 11. Germline-derived CDR1 and CDR2 are SGHAT and FQDESV (reference sequence).

This rearrangement joins TRBV7-2 to TRBJ1-2, with D tentatively TRBD1 (5 bases). CDR1 and CDR2 (germline): SGHTA, FQGNSA. V was pared by 0 bases and J by 12 bases, with 17 bases between. The CDR3 spans 14 residues. CDR3 in amino acids: CASSLALTLTDNTF. DNA for the CDR3: TGTGCCAGCAGCTTAGCCCTAACCCTGACAGATAACACCTTC.

The sample holds a few counts of this clonotype. This sequence joins TRBV5-1 and TRBJ2-2, with TRBD2 matching over 12 bases. CDR1 is SGHRS, CDR2 YFSETQ, per germline. V lost 1 base to trimming and J lost 7 bases; unmatched junction nucleotides: 5. This CDR3 comprises 16 residues. DNA for the CDR3: TGCGCCAGCAGCTTGACTAGCGGGGGGCCCATCGGGGAGCTGTTTTTT. It specifies CASSLTSGGPIGELFF.

This clonotype has at least ten counts. This chain connects TRBV24-1 to TRBJ2-5, with D perhaps matching TRBD1 (6 bases). CDR3 length: 15 amino acids. V gave up 4 bases and J gave up 0 bases, with 11 bases separating them. The germline CDR1 and CDR2 sequences are KGHDR and SFDVKD. Written as DNA, the CDR3 is TGTGCCACCAGTGACCTCCGGGACAACCAAGAGACCCAGTACTTC. Protein product: CATSDLRDNQETQYF.

This clonotype appeared once. The chain has TRBV6-6 and TRBJ2-7, with D possibly being TRBD2 (7 bases). V dropped 2 bases and J dropped 5 bases, with 22 bases sitting between them. This CDR3 is built from 17 residues. Germline values: CDR1 MNHNY, CDR2 SVGAGI (reference sequence). This CDR3 is CASSYVTRGGAGHEQYF. The CDR3 DNA is TGTGCCAGCAGTTACGTAACAAGGGGGGGCGCCGGCCACGAGCAGTACTTC.

This clonotype was counted ten times or more. This rearrangement joins TRBV25-1 to TRBJ1-1; D not certain. Trimming pared 3 bases from V and 1 base from J, leaving 12 bases between. The CDR3 consists of 15 residues. Germline V gene lookup returns CDR1 MGHDK and CDR2 SYGVNS. CDR3 nucleotide sequence: TGTGCCAGCAGTGATAGCGGATTTTCGAACACTGAAGCTTTCTTT. This sequence encodes CASSDSGFSNTEAFF.

This clonotype was observed a handful of times. The chain links TRBV20-1 to TRBJ1-1; D gene ambiguous. Germline V gene sequence: CDR1 DFQATT, CDR2 SNEGSKA (reference sequence). The V gene lost 1 base and the J gene lost 0 bases, with 12 bases spanning the gap. The length of the CDR3 is 15 residues. CDR3: CSARAMLGLNTEAFF. CDR3 bases: TGCAGTGCTAGAGCAATGTTAGGGCTGAACACTGAAGCTTTCTTT.

This rearrangement joins TRBV28 to TRBJ1-1, with D tentatively TRBD1 (6 bases). The CDR3 length is 14 residues. V was shortened by 6 bases and J by 2 bases, with 13 bases between the two germline ends. The germline V gene has CDR1 MDHEN and CDR2 SYDVKM. In DNA form, the CDR3 reads TGTGCCAGCAGCACAGGGTCCGTAAACACTGAAGCTTTCTTT. Its translation: CASSTGSVNTEAFF.